One and the same sample provided the 20 T cell receptor delta chains below, sequenced in a study of γδ T cells in repeated Plasmodium falciparum infection. Gammadelta T cells were flow-sorted from PBMC into Vgamma9/Vdelta2+ and Vdelta2-negative populations for bulk analysis. TCRdb re-called clones from the multiplex PCR reads using CATT. The table has about 51,000 delta-chain clones, 1.9% seen once. Source material: gamma-delta T cells from blood. These receptors all come from a pool of human donors (malaria-infected and uninfected, not separated).

Comments on this clone: The protein held in TCRdb is that of a much larger clone and does not match this DNA's translation at residue 13, likely because of a read error; the protein shown is translated from the DNA. The chain employs TRDV2 and TRDJ3; 7 bases align to TRDD3. The length of the CDR3 is 21 residues. Germline lookup yields CDR1 GEAIGNYY and CDR2 EKD. Losses at the gene ends were 1 base for V and 2 bases for J; bases not matched to a gene: 16. CDR3 nucleotide sequence: TGTGCCTGTGACACGGTACTGGGGTCACCTCCTAGCCCCTGGGACACCCGACAGATGTTTTTC. Amino acid sequence: CACDTVLGSPPSPWDTRQMFF.

Regarding this clone: The TCRdb record carries a much larger clone's protein, which differs from this DNA's translation at residue 3; a read error is the likely cause, and the protein listed here is the DNA translation. This chain links TRDV1 with TRDJ1; TRDD3 matches 8 bases. No J segment appears in TCRdb, so it was assigned here by matching the sequence to germline. Germline CDR1 TSWWSYY, CDR2 QGS. The CDR3 has 24 amino acids. The CDR3 loop is CAFGELRVFTWAGWGYRLTDKLIF. The CDR3 region has the DNA TGTGCTTTTGGGGAACTTAGAGTCTTCACCTGGGCAGGATGGGGATACAGGCTCACCGATAAACTCATCTTT.

This clone ranks as medium-sized. The same CDR3 arises from other DNA sequences in this sample as well. The chain links TRDV2 to TRDJ1; 8 positions agree with TRDD3. The ends lost 0 bases at V and 3 bases at J; junction bases unmatched: 2. Germline values: CDR1 GEAIGNYY, CDR2 EKD. This CDR3 has 14 amino acids. CDR3 in amino acids: CACDTVGGSDKLIF. CDR3 DNA sequence: TGTGCCTGTGACACCGTTGGGGGATCCGATAAACTCATCTTT.

In its sample, this clone was seen a few times. The protein recorded in TCRdb matches a much larger clone and deviates from this DNA's translation at residue 19, suggesting a read error; the protein here is obtained by translating the DNA. The CDR3 protein is CALGEDRGKCPGGCTDKLTF. DNA of the CDR3: TGTGCTCTTGGGGAAGATCGGGGGAAGTGCCCAGGGGGGTGCACCGATAAACTCACCTTT. There is no J gene call, but TRDV1 is given as the V gene; the table assigns TRDD3, which was not confirmed against the DNA. Germline CDR1 TSWWSYY, CDR2 QGS. This CDR3 is built from 20 residues.

This clone was counted ten times or more. A far larger clone is only one base removed, so a read error is likely. Other DNA sequences in this specimen translate into the identical CDR3. The chain combines TRDV2 with TRDJ1; tentative D call: TRDD3 (5 bases). As TCRdb names no J gene, one was assigned here on the basis of a DNA match to germline. The V end was cut by 0 bases, the J end by 2 bases, with 21 bases between. The germline CDR1 and CDR2 sequences are GEAIGNYY and EKD. There are 18 residues in the CDR3. For the CDR3, the DNA is TGTGCCTGTGACACCGTGGGAGTGCTGGGAGATGGGACCGATAAACTCATCTTT. Amino acid sequence: CACDTVGVLGDGTDKLIF.

This clone was picked up many times. It is likely a read error: a sequence one base away is far more abundant. This chain uses TRDV2 with TRDJ1; D is possibly TRDD3 (6 bases). The CDR3 spans 15 residues. Per the germline V gene, CDR1 is GEAIGNYY and CDR2 is EKD. The CDR3 DNA reads TGTGCCTGTGACGCAGTAGGGGATCCGGGCGATGAACTCATCTTT. It codes for CACDAVGDPGDELIF.

Note on this clone: TCRdb lists the protein of a much larger clone for this DNA, which differs at residue 10, so this is likely a read error; the protein given here is translated from the DNA itself. The V and J genes are TRDV2 and TRDJ1; 12 bases line up with TRDD3. No J gene was available from TCRdb, and it was assigned here by a germline match of the DNA. With 0 bases clipped from V and 0 bases from J, the junction kept 4 bases outside the gene matches. This CDR3 contains 17 residues. Germline loops: CDR1 GEAIGNYY, CDR2 EKD. CDR3 sequence reads: CACDTPWGIRDTDKLIF. The CDR3 DNA reads as TGTGCCTGTGACACCCCCTGGGGGATACGGGACACCGATAAACTCATCTTT.

This clone turned up a few times. The translation of this DNA and the TCRdb protein of a much larger clone differ at residue 16, probably owing to a read error; the protein shown here is translated from the DNA. This chain uses TRDV1 with TRDJ1; TRDD3 aligns across 11 bases. TCRdb offers no J gene call, so here the DNA was matched to germline to obtain one. Losses at the gene ends were 5 bases for V and 1 base for J; bases not matched to a gene: 24. The CDR3 has 22 residues. The germline V gene has CDR1 TSWWSYY and CDR2 QGS. Written as DNA, the CDR3 is TGTGCTCTTGGGCTACGGTATCCGAGGTACTGGGGGATAACCTTCTGCACCGATAAACTCATCTTT. The encoded protein is CALGLRYPRYWGITFCTDKLIF.

With regard to this clone: The translation of this DNA and the TCRdb protein of a much larger clone differ at residue 7, probably owing to a read error; the protein shown here is translated from the DNA. The chain carries TRDV2 and TRDJ2; TRDD2 might be the D (5 bases). The J gene is not listed in TCRdb, so it was assigned here from a DNA match to germline. With 8 bases removed from V and 9 bases from J, the gap between germline ends came to 24 bases. Germline V gives CDR1 GEAIGNYY, CDR2 EKD. The length of the CDR3 is 15 residues. CDR3 bases: TGTGCCTTTACTGAACTGAGGGAGCCTTCTTCACAACTCTTCTTT. This encodes CAFTELREPSSQLFF.

This clone was seen many times. The same CDR3 arises from other DNA sequences in this sample as well. The chain has TRDV1 and TRDJ2, with TRDD3 as a possible D gene (5 bases). The J gene is not listed in TCRdb, so it was assigned here from a DNA match to germline. CDR1 is TSWWSYY, CDR2 QGS, per germline. The CDR3 runs to 22 residues. V was trimmed by 2 bases and J by 0 bases, leaving 28 bases between them. CDR3 in amino acids: CALGEWFESTRWGHTLTAQLFF. In DNA form, the CDR3 reads TGTGCTCTTGGGGAATGGTTTGAGTCTACCCGTTGGGGACATACTTTGACAGCACAACTCTTCTTT.

The sample holds many counts of this clone. Translating this DNA gives a protein that differs at residue 12 from the TCRdb one, which belongs to a much larger clone; a read error is likely, and the protein shown is this translation. The V call is TRDV2, the J call TRDJ1; D not resolved. The J gene was not available in TCRdb and was assigned here by matching the DNA to germline segments. CDR3 length: 15 amino acids. CDR1 GEAIGNYY and CDR2 EKD come from the germline V gene. The DNA of the CDR3 is TGTGCCTGTGACACCCTAATACAAAGGACCGATGAACTCATCTTT. Translating it yields CACDTLIQRTDELIF.

Turning to this clone: This is likely an artifact of a read error, given a far larger clone one base away. No DNA is shown, since the ends of the CDR3 on it are uncertain; the CDR3 is the one TCRdb lists. The V gene corresponds to TRDV2; no J gene was called; TRDD3, the D gene given by the table, was not confirmed from the DNA. Including both end residues, the CDR3 is 23 amino acids long. The germline gives CDR1 GEAIGNYY, CDR2 EKD. CDR3 loop: CACDTVGSGSRILGDKGADKLIF.

With regard to this clone: The protein held in TCRdb is that of a much larger clone and does not match this DNA's translation at residue 12, likely because of a read error; the protein shown is translated from the DNA. V and J are TRDV2 and TRDJ3, with TRDD3 matching over 8 bases. TCRdb lists no J gene, so it was determined here by aligning the DNA to germline. Germline lookup yields CDR1 GEAIGNYY and CDR2 EKD. CDR3 length: 19 amino acids. This CDR3 reads CACDTGGFGSSRDTRQMFF. Written as DNA, the CDR3 is TGTGCCTGTGACACTGGGGGATTCGGGAGCTCCCGGGACACCCGACAGATGTTTTTC.

This clone was observed many times. The chain joins TRDV1 to TRDJ1; the match to TRDD2 covers 9 bases. With 1 base clipped from V and 3 bases from J, the junction kept 18 bases outside the gene matches. The CDR3 is made up of 20 amino acids. The germline V gene encodes CDR1 TSWWSYY and CDR2 QGS. In DNA, the CDR3 is TGTGCTCTTGGGGAACCTTCCCTTCCTACTACTGGGGCCAACTCCGATAAACTCATCTTT. Residues: CALGEPSLPTTGANSDKLIF.

Comment on this clone: The protein that TCRdb holds for this DNA derives from a much larger clone and differs from the translated DNA at residue 10, which likely indicates a read error; the protein shown here is translated from the DNA. The chain uses TRDV2 and TRDJ1; TRDD3 agrees at 8 bases. Assignment of the J gene here rests on matching the DNA to germline, because TCRdb gives none. Germline CDR1 GEAIGNYY, CDR2 EKD. The V segment lost 1 base and the J segment 8 bases; nucleotides outside the gene matches: 11. This CDR3 has 15 residues. The CDR3 region has the DNA TGTGCCTGTGACACGAGAGTACTGGGGGTTGACAAACTCATCTTT. Its translation is CACDTRVLGVDKLIF.

In this sample, this clone turned up many times. The protein given by TCRdb reflects a much larger clone and differs at residue 3 from this DNA's translation, likely from a read error; the protein shown is the DNA's translation. The chain's CDR3 is CALLTPGLTNFLLSTGVTSKLIF. Written as DNA, the CDR3 is TGTGCCCTTCTTACCCCCGGGCTGACCAACTTCCTACTGAGTACTGGGGTGACCTCCAAACTCATCTTT. J is TRDJ1 and V is TRDV3; D might be TRDD2 (8 bases). Germline V gene sequence: CDR1 TVYSNPD, CDR2 GDNSRS (reference sequence). Trimming left V 5 bases short and J 8 bases short, with 51 bases between. This CDR3 contains 23 residues.

This clone was detected ten times or more. The TCRdb protein, from a much larger clone, departs from this DNA's translation at residue 19, likely by read error; the protein shown derives from the DNA. This sequence joins TRDV3 and TRDJ1, with 9 positions matching TRDD3. TCRdb lists no J gene, so it was determined here by aligning the DNA to germline. CDR1 and CDR2 (germline): TVYSNPD, GDNSRS (reference sequence). The CDR3 runs 23 residues. Here the CDR3 reads CASLSTGGQTAKVGVRYTNKLIF. CDR3 coding DNA: TGTGCCTCCCTCAGTACTGGGGGACAGACGGCGAAAGTGGGGGTGAGATACACCAATAAACTCATCTTT. The full variable domain, rest sourced from reference TRDV3 and TRDJ1, is CDKVTQSSPDQTVASGSEVVLLCTYDTVYSNPDLFWYRIRPDYSFQFVFYGDNSRSEGADFTQGRFSVKHILTQKAFHLVISPVRTEDSATYYCASLSTGGQTAKVGVRYTNKLIFGKGTRVTVEP.

This clone turned up a few times. The mismatch at residue 6 between this DNA's translation and the TCRdb protein of a much larger clone likely reflects a read error; the protein shown is translated from the DNA. The chain joins TRDV1 to TRDJ1, with TRDD3 matching 8 bases. TCRdb is silent on the J gene; assignment here came from matching the DNA to germline. There are 24 residues in the CDR3. CDR1 is TSWWSYY, CDR2 QGS, per germline. V trimming: 1 base; J trimming: 0 bases; junction bases outside the gene matches: 28. This CDR3 is CALGEPCASSYWGSYGWYTDKLIF. DNA for the CDR3: TGTGCTCTTGGGGAACCTTGTGCTTCCTCCTACTGGGGGTCATACGGGTGGTACACCGATAAACTCATCTTT.

This clone was detected only a few times. TCRdb's protein for this DNA is that of a much larger clone and differs from the translation at residue 8, likely a read error; the protein shown is the DNA translation. This chain uses TRDV2 with TRDJ1; the D gene is possibly TRDD2 (5 bases). CDR1 and CDR2 (germline): GEAIGNYY, EKD. The ends were cut back, 0 bases at V and 2 bases at J, with 21 bases in the middle. The CDR3 extends over 18 amino acids. CDR3 residues: CACDTVLRALRSTDKLIF. CDR3 in DNA: TGTGCCTGTGACACCGTACTGAGGGCCCTACGAAGTACCGATAAACTCATCTTT.

This clone turned up a few times. This DNA's translation and the protein TCRdb lists, from a much larger clone, do not match at residue 7, likely due to a read error; the protein shown is translated from the DNA. The rearrangement uses TRDV1 and TRDJ3, with 9 bases identical to TRDD3. Because TCRdb records no J gene, it was assigned here through a match of the DNA to germline. V lost 4 bases to trimming and J lost 0 bases; unmatched junction nucleotides: 25. CDR1 is TSWWSYY and CDR2 is QGS in the germline V gene. CDR3 length equals 25 residues. CDR3: CALGVRQEVGVLGERSSWDTRQMFF. CDR3 DNA: TGTGCTCTTGGGGTCCGGCAGGAAGTAGGGGTACTGGGGGAGCGGAGCTCCTGGGACACCCGACAGATGTTTTTC.